This record looks at one TCR beta chain sequence and its context. Generated by immunoSEQ multiplex PCR, the TCRdb table keeps only in-frame clones and is missing some. The sample has under 200,000 clones, around three quarters seen once. The source of the sample is a study of blood T cell repertoires in COVID-19. Study as a whole: Material from acute and convalescent COVID-19 was sourced from the United States, Italy and Spain. T cells, B-cell-depleted T cells, or PBMCs supplied cDNA or gDNA.

Clinical history reported by participants formed the basis on which cohorts were assigned. The receptor was isolated from a woman aged 70-85 years in a cohort exposed to, infected with or recovered from COVID-19 (not recorded which). The material sequenced was PBMCs or T cells enriched from blood (not recorded which).

CDR3 residues: CASTEVGVNQPQHF. The CDR3 bases are TGTGCCAGCACCGAGGTAGGGGTGAATCAGCCCCAGCATTTT. The chain couples TRBV6-5 to TRBJ1-5; tentatively, D is TRBD1 (5 bases). The CDR3 is 14 amino acids. Germline CDR1 is MNHEY and CDR2 is SVGAGI. The V end lost 7 bases, the J end lost 4 bases, and 14 bases lay between the germline ends.